The 9 T cell receptor beta chains below were found in one sample sequenced in a study of T cell repertoires in cytomegalovirus infection. In TCRdb, the reads were re-called with MiXCR into one record per CDR3 protein. Counted here are around 330,000 distinct CDR3 sequences, around a sixth occurring once; the ten biggest clones make up approximately 12%. What was sequenced was PBMCs. These receptors were obtained from a human donor in good health (CMV status not recorded). Some clones in this sample may be carry-over from other donors' samples.

This clonotype was counted many times. The chain carries TRBV28 and TRBJ1-2, with D possibly matching TRBD1 (5 bases). Germline V gene data show CDR1 as MDHEN and CDR2 as SYDVKM. The V gene lost 5 bases and the J gene lost 4 bases, with 23 bases spanning the gap. The CDR3 sequence is 17 residues long. In nucleotides, the CDR3 is TGTGCCAGCAGTGCCTACGACAGCTTACTTAACTCCTATGGCTACACCTTC. Its protein product is CASSAYDSLLNSYGYTF.

The J gene is TRBJ2-5, the V gene TRBV6-6, with 7 bases aligning to TRBD2. Germline lookup yields CDR1 MNHNY and CDR2 SVGAGI (reference sequence). The J segment lost 4 bases and the V segment lost 0 bases, leaving 20 bases of the junction unmatched. This CDR3 has 20 residues. The CDR3 sequence is CASSYSRYPSGASSGETQYF. DNA of the CDR3: TGTGCCAGCAGTTACTCGAGGTATCCAAGCGGGGCCTCAAGTGGAGAGACCCAGTACTTC.

This clonotype occurred a few times. The J gene is TRBJ2-7, the V gene TRBV12-3 or TRBV12-4; 12 bases line up with TRBD2. Losses at the gene ends were 7 bases for V and 4 bases for J; bases not matched to a gene: 11. The CDR3 is 16 residues long. CDR3 protein: CASTYTSGGFTYEQYF. CDR3 nucleotides: TGTGCCAGCACCTATACTAGCGGGGGGTTTACTTACGAGCAGTACTTC.

There are a few counts of this clonotype. The J gene is TRBJ1-4, the V gene TRBV5-5, with a possible D match to TRBD1 (5 bases). Trimming stripped 4 bases from V and 0 bases from J, with 13 bases between. The CDR3 is 16 amino acids. Germline CDR1 SGHKS, CDR2 YYEKEE (reference sequence). The CDR3 DNA sequence: TGTGCCAGCAGCCCGGGGACCGAAGCAACTAATGAAAAACTGTTTTTT. Translating it yields CASSPGTEATNEKLFF.

This clonotype was detected a few times. The chain is built from TRBV2 and TRBJ1-2; a weak D match, TRBD1 (5 bases). Germline loops: CDR1 SNHLY, CDR2 FYNNEI. The CDR3 extends over 15 amino acids. The V and J ends lost 6 bases and 6 bases respectively, with 20 bases between them. CDR3 nucleotides: TGTGCCAGCAGGGGCCGCGGGGCCACCCTTAATGGCTACACCTTC. It encodes CASRGRGATLNGYTF. Supplemented by reference TRBV2 and TRBJ1-2, the full variable domain reads EPEVTQTPSHQVTQMGQEVILRCVPISNHLYFYWYRQILGQKVEFLVSFYNNEISEKSEIFDDQFSVERPDGSNFTLKIRSTKLEDSAMYFCASRGRGATLNGYTFGSGTRLTVV.

This clonotype was counted ten times or more. This rearrangement joins TRBV5-4 to TRBJ2-1, with 8 bases matching TRBD2. Germline V gives CDR1 SGHNT, CDR2 YYREEE (reference sequence). The CDR3 is 17 amino acids. V lost 4 bases, J lost 4 bases, and 13 bases stayed unmatched. CDR3 residues: CASSPSRGRGEYNEQFF. The CDR3 DNA reads as TGTGCCAGCAGCCCGTCCAGAGGGCGGGGGGAATACAATGAGCAGTTCTTC.

This clonotype was seen many times. The chain employs TRBV12-3 or TRBV12-4 and TRBJ2-5; 7 bases line up with TRBD2. This CDR3 is built from 16 residues. Losses at the gene ends were 3 bases for V and 4 bases for J; bases not matched to a gene: 11. The CDR3 spells CASSFGGGVWRETQYF. The CDR3 nucleotides are TGTGCCAGCAGTTTTGGTGGGGGGGTTTGGCGAGAGACCCAGTACTTC.

This clonotype appeared a few times. J is TRBJ2-1 and V is TRBV11-2, with D possibly being TRBD2 (7 bases). Germline CDR1 and CDR2: SGHAT and FQNNGV. The V and J ends lost 0 bases and 4 bases respectively, with 13 bases between them. CDR3 length: 16 amino acids. The CDR3: CASSLDNGGQYNEQFF. CDR3 bases: TGTGCCAGCAGCTTAGATAACGGGGGGCAGTACAATGAGCAGTTCTTC.

The chain employs TRBV19 and TRBJ2-6; 9 bases map to TRBD1. The CDR3 spans 19 residues. V gave up 4 bases and J gave up 2 bases; unmatched junction bases: 12. CDR1 is LNHDA and CDR2 is SQIVND in the germline V gene (reference sequence). Here the CDR3 DNA reads TGTGCCAGTAGTACAAGACGGGACAGGGCTATTGCTGGGGCCAACGTCCTGACTTTC. Its protein product is CASSTRRDRAIAGANVLTF.